Below, 22 T cell receptor beta chains from the same sample are listed, as sequenced in a study of spatial heterogeneity in lung cancer. TCRdb used MiXCR to reprocess the 5' RACE reads, holding one entry per CDR3 protein. The table has tens of thousands of distinct CDR3 sequences, about 12% seen once; the top ten hold 3.5% to 5.5%. Time point reported: sample taken at primary tumor resection. Sequencing of whole RNA from tumor, nontumor lung or frozen PBMC involved no sorting. The sequenced sample was PBMCs, obtained at surgery. The receptors here all came from a male donor with early-stage non-small cell lung cancer.

This clonotype appeared many times. CDR3 protein: CASSQDQSYPSSGANVLTF. CDR3 DNA: TGTGCCAGCAGCCAAGATCAATCGTACCCCAGCTCTGGGGCCAACGTCCTGACTTTC. The chain combines TRBV3-1 with TRBJ2-6; D not resolved. Trimming stripped 0 bases from V and 0 bases from J, with 15 bases between. Looked up from germline, CDR1 is LGHDT and CDR2 is YNNKEL (reference sequence). The CDR3 contains 19 residues.

The chain links TRBV20-1 to TRBJ2-5; 8 bases align to TRBD2. The V gene's germline CDR1 is DFQATT and CDR2 SNEGSKA (reference sequence). The CDR3 runs to 14 residues. V lost 1 base and J lost 2; bases outside the gene matches: 3. The DNA of the CDR3 is TGCAGTGCTAGAGTAGCGGGGAATCAAGAGACCCAGTACTTC. Its translation: CSARVAGNQETQYF.

V is TRBV5-1 and J is TRBJ2-5; 8 bases agree with TRBD1. Trimming took 0 bases from V and 1 from J; bases not matched to a gene: 2. Germline assignment: CDR1 SGHRS and CDR2 YFSETQ. The CDR3 is 15 residues long. The chain's CDR3 is CASSLDTGGQETQYF. The CDR3 DNA is TGCGCCAGCAGCTTGGACACAGGGGGCCAAGAGACCCAGTACTTC. Full variable domain (rest looked up from reference TRBV5-1 and TRBJ2-5): KAGVTQTPRYLIKTRGQQVTLSCSPISGHRSVSWYQQTPGQGLQFLFEYFSETQRNKGNFPGRFSGRQFSNSRSEMNVSTLELGDSALYLCASSLDTGGQETQYFGPGTRLLVL.

The rearrangement joins TRBV30 to TRBJ2-7, with 9 bases identical to TRBD1. CDR1 and CDR2 from the germline V gene are GTSNPN and SVGIG (reference sequence). Trimming took 0 bases from V and 6 from J; bases not matched to a gene: 9. This CDR3 spans 15 amino acids. CDR3 DNA: TGTGCCTGGAGTGTACAAAGGGACAGGGTAAGCGAGCAGTACTTC. This sequence encodes CAWSVQRDRVSEQYF.

This clonotype appeared a few times. V usage is TRBV6-1 and J usage is TRBJ1-2, with D possibly matching TRBD1 (5 bases). There are 15 residues in the CDR3. In germline, CDR1 is MNHNS, CDR2 SASEGT. V lost 2 bases and J lost 8, with 18 bases in between. The CDR3 DNA reads TGTGCCAGCAGTGAATACGGGGACGGCGGTCGGGGCTACACCTTC. Amino acid sequence: CASSEYGDGGRGYTF.

Only a few counts were recorded for this clonotype. This chain links TRBV12-3 or TRBV12-4 with TRBJ1-1; D is ambiguous. Trimming stripped 3 bases from V and 5 bases from J, with 10 bases between. CDR3 size: 13 residues. CDR3 sequence reads: CASSFVGITEAFF. The CDR3 DNA sequence: TGTGCCAGCAGTTTTGTAGGGATTACTGAAGCTTTCTTT.

This clonotype has a count of ten or more. The chain employs TRBV7-6 and TRBJ2-2, with TRBD1 matching 9 bases. Germline V gives CDR1 SGHVS, CDR2 FNYEAQ. V lost 2 bases, J lost 0 bases, and 1 base stayed unmatched. The CDR3 consists of 16 residues. The CDR3 nucleotides are TGTGCCAGCAGCTTATGGACAGGGGCGAACACCGGGGAGCTGTTTTTT. This encodes CASSLWTGANTGELFF. Supplemented by reference TRBV7-6 and TRBJ2-2, the full variable domain reads GAGVSQSPRYKVTKRGQDVALRCDPISGHVSLYWYRQALGQGPEFLTYFNYEAQQDKSGLPNDRFSAERPEGSISTLTIQRTEQRDSAMYRCASSLWTGANTGELFFGEGSRLTVL.

In this sample, this clonotype turned up many times. The rearrangement joins TRBV7-2 to TRBJ1-5; the D gene is possibly TRBD1 (6 bases). Trimming cost V 5 bases and J 4 bases, with 18 bases left between them. The CDR3 extends over 16 amino acids. Per germline, CDR1 SGHTA and CDR2 FQGNSA. The CDR3 protein is CASSTGTEGGNQPQHF. As DNA, the CDR3 is TGTGCCAGCAGCACCGGTACCGAGGGGGGGAATCAGCCCCAGCATTTT.

The rearrangement joins TRBV20-1 to TRBJ1-6, with a tentative D call TRBD1 (5 bases). Germline V gives CDR1 DFQATT, CDR2 SNEGSKA (reference sequence). This CDR3 region has 13 residues. Trimming removed 6 bases from V and 9 bases from J, with 15 bases in between. The CDR3 loop reads CSAGKGVVSPLHF. CDR3 in DNA: TGCAGTGCCGGAAAAGGGGTGGTTTCACCCCTCCACTTT.

The gene calls are TRBV23-1 and TRBJ1-4; D ambiguous. TRBV23-1 is flagged as an ORF with uncertain function. V was trimmed by 0 bases and J by 7 bases, leaving 15 bases between them. The length of the CDR3 is 16 residues. The CDR3 here is CASSQSNRLIGEKLFF. DNA of the CDR3: TGCGCCAGCAGTCAATCCAACCGCTTGATCGGTGAAAAACTGTTTTTT.

This clonotype was counted a single time. The chain is built from TRBV14 and TRBJ2-1, with D perhaps TRBD2 (5 bases). The CDR3 extends over 16 amino acids. Between the trimmed V and J ends, which lost 0 bases and 4 bases, there was a span of 13 bases. The V gene's germline CDR1 is SGHDN and CDR2 FVKESK. Here the CDR3 reads CASSQDLTRGYNEQFF. CDR3 nucleotides: TGTGCCAGCAGCCAAGATCTCACTAGAGGTTACAATGAGCAGTTCTTC.

The genes are TRBV7-2 and TRBJ2-1; D is undetermined. The length of the CDR3 is 15 residues. The V end was cut by 5 bases, the J end by 0 bases, with 11 bases between. From germline, CDR1 is SGHTA and CDR2 FQGNSA. The CDR3 protein is CASSPWFSSYNEQFF. CDR3 nucleotide sequence: TGTGCCAGCAGCCCGTGGTTCAGCTCCTACAATGAGCAGTTCTTC.

In its sample, this clonotype was seen many times. V usage is TRBV29-1 and J usage is TRBJ1-2; a weak D match, TRBD1 (6 bases). The CDR3 runs to 12 residues. Trimming shortened V by 4 bases and J by 3 bases, and 9 bases separated the two germline ends. CDR1 is SQVTM, CDR2 ANQGSEA, per germline. The CDR3 DNA follows: TGCAGCGTTGCCGGACAGCACTATGGCTACACCTTC. This encodes CSVAGQHYGYTF.

The chain links TRBV28 to TRBJ1-6, with D perhaps matching TRBD1 (5 bases). The CDR3 length is 15 residues. V lost 6 bases and J lost 5, with 14 bases in between. The germline CDR1 and CDR2 sequences are MDHEN and SYDVKM. In nucleotides, the CDR3 is TGTGCCAGCAGGAACGCGGGGGATAATAATTCACCCCTCCACTTT. Protein sequence: CASRNAGDNNSPLHF.

V gene TRBV5-4 combines with J gene TRBJ2-1; 7 positions agree with TRBD2. Germline assignment: CDR1 SGHNT and CDR2 YYREEE (reference sequence). The length of the CDR3 is 14 residues. The trim removed 3 bases at V and 4 bases at J, leaving 4 bases unmatched. The CDR3 DNA follows: TGTGCCAGCAGCTCTAGCGGCCCGTACAATGAGCAGTTCTTC. Translating it yields CASSSSGPYNEQFF. Based on the CDR3 plus reference TRBV5-4 and TRBJ2-1, the full variable domain is ETGVTQSPTHLIKTRGQQVTLRCSSQSGHNTVSWYQQALGQGPQFIFQYYREEENGRGNFPPRFSGLQFPNYSSELNVNALELDDSALYLCASSSSGPYNEQFFGPGTRLTVL.

This clonotype was recorded at least ten times. The gene calls are TRBV5-6 and TRBJ2-7, with 10 bases that match TRBD1. The germline V gene encodes CDR1 SGHDT and CDR2 YYEEEE. Trimming took 8 bases from V and 2 from J; bases not matched to a gene: 7. This CDR3 spans 14 amino acids. CDR3 amino acids: CASSTGTGAYEQYF. CDR3 DNA: TGTGCCAGTTCAACGGGGACAGGGGCCTACGAGCAGTACTTC.

The CDR3, as DNA: TGTGCCTTTAGCGGGACCTACAATGAGCAGTTCTTC. Encoded protein: CAFSGTYNEQFF. The genes are TRBV30 and TRBJ2-1, with 8 bases fitting TRBD2. CDR3 size: 12 residues. From germline, CDR1 is GTSNPN and CDR2 SVGIG (reference sequence). V lost 7 bases, J lost 2 bases, and 1 base stayed unmatched.

This clonotype was observed a handful of times. The rearrangement links TRBV29-1 to TRBJ1-1; TRBD1 agrees at 7 bases. The germline gives CDR1 SQVTM, CDR2 ANQGSEA. CDR3 length: 14 residues. The V segment lost 2 bases and the J segment 5 bases; nucleotides outside the gene matches: 8. The CDR3: CSVEYQGVGTEAFF. The CDR3 coding sequence is TGCAGCGTTGAATACCAGGGGGTGGGGACTGAAGCTTTCTTT.

This chain uses TRBV29-1 with TRBJ2-4; 7 nucleotides align to TRBD2. The CDR3 sequence is 12 residues long. The V gene's germline CDR1 is SQVTM and CDR2 ANQGSEA. Trimming at V came to 0 bases and at J to 7 bases, leaving 0 bases not matched to a gene. This chain's CDR3 is CSVEEGGNIQYF. DNA for the CDR3: TGCAGCGTTGAAGAGGGGGGGAACATTCAGTACTTC.

This sequence joins TRBV2 and TRBJ1-1; D remains ambiguous. The CDR3 totals 12 residues. V lost 4 bases, J lost 8 bases, and 11 bases lay in between. Per germline, CDR1 SNHLY and CDR2 FYNNEI. The CDR3 reads CASSGLEVEAFF. The CDR3 DNA is TGTGCCAGCAGTGGCCTTGAGGTAGAAGCTTTCTTT.

This clonotype was detected only a few times. The V call is TRBV29-1, the J call TRBJ1-4; maybe TRBD1 (6 bases). With 3 bases removed from V and 4 bases from J, the gap between germline ends came to 9 bases. The CDR3 loop spans 13 amino acids. Per germline, CDR1 SQVTM and CDR2 ANQGSEA. CDR3: CSVEQGINEKLFF. The DNA of the CDR3 is TGCAGCGTTGAGCAGGGGATTAATGAAAAACTGTTTTTT.

The rearrangement links TRBV9 to TRBJ2-3, with D unclear. The CDR3 is 14 residues long. The V end was cut by 3 bases, the J end by 6 bases, with 14 bases between. Germline loops: CDR1 SGDLS, CDR2 YYNGEE. The CDR3 DNA follows: TGTGCCAGCAGCGATTTTGACGGAGTCGATACGCAGTATTTT. Residues: CASSDFDGVDTQYF.